The 21 T cell receptor beta chains below all came from one sample that was sequenced in a study of blood T cell repertoires in COVID-19. Profiling relied on immunoSEQ multiplex PCR, and the TCRdb table lists in-frame clones only, not all of them. The repertoire holds roughly 110,000 clones, 80% to 85% seen once, with 4% to 4.5% in the top ten. Sequencing used peripheral blood. All receptors derive from a man in his 70s with acute or convalescent COVID-19.

The CDR3 DNA sequence: TGTGCCAGCAGTCGGGACTTCTCTGGTGGCTACACCTTC. Its protein is CASSRDFSGGYTF. The genes are TRBV12-3 or TRBV12-4 and TRBJ1-2; possible D gene TRBD1, 5 bases. V lost 5 bases and J lost 7, with 14 bases in between. The CDR3 covers 13 residues.

The rearrangement joins TRBV3-1 (or the pseudogene TRBV3-2) to TRBJ1-5; a possible D gene is TRBD1 (6 bases). Germline V CDR1 and CDR2: LGHDT, YNNKEL (reference sequence). Trimming removed 5 bases at V and 5 bases at J, with 13 bases between. The CDR3 has 14 amino acids. CDR3 bases: TGTGCCAGCAGCTTCGGACAGTCGGATCAGCCCCAGCATTTT. Translated: CASSFGQSDQPQHF.

The chain uses TRBV7-7 and TRBJ2-5, with 11 bases aligning to TRBD1. This CDR3 comprises 15 residues. After removal of 6 bases from V and 2 bases from J, the junction contained 5 bases not matched to a gene. CDR1 SSHAT and CDR2 FNYEAQ come from the germline V gene (reference sequence). CDR3 sequence reads: CASSPGTGGQETQYF. The CDR3 nucleotides read TGTGCCAGCAGTCCCGGGACAGGGGGGCAAGAGACCCAGTACTTC.

This clone was detected only a few times. This rearrangement joins TRBV19 to TRBJ2-1; 10 positions match TRBD1. The germline gives CDR1 LNHDA, CDR2 SQIVND (reference sequence). This CDR3 comprises 20 residues. V shed 2 bases, J shed 5 bases, and the junction held 18 bases outside the gene matches. The CDR3 sequence is CASSISFSSTGTGDDNEQFF. In DNA, the CDR3 is TGTGCCAGTAGTATATCTTTTTCCTCCACCGGGACAGGGGATGACAATGAGCAGTTCTTC.

V gene TRBV7-9 combines with J gene TRBJ2-5; 9 bases are shared with TRBD1. The CDR3 spans 17 residues. From germline, CDR1 is SEHNR and CDR2 FQNEAQ (reference sequence). Unmatched junction bases numbered 12, after V lost 5 bases and J lost 2 bases. The CDR3 is CASSPWAGTGLQETQYF. In DNA form, the CDR3 reads TGTGCCAGCAGCCCATGGGCCGGGACAGGGTTGCAAGAGACCCAGTACTTC.

The chain joins TRBV7-8 to TRBJ2-1; TRBD2 agrees at 10 bases. Germline assignment: CDR1 SGHVS and CDR2 FQNEAQ. J gave up 2 bases and V 5 bases, and 3 bases lay outside the gene matches. The CDR3 consists of 15 residues. DNA of the CDR3: TGTGCCAGCAGCGTTCTAGCGGGGGCCTACAATGAGCAGTTCTTC. Amino acid sequence: CASSVLAGAYNEQFF.

This clone was recorded a few times. The rearrangement uses TRBV2 and TRBJ2-1, with a tentative D call TRBD1 (5 bases). Germline V gene sequence: CDR1 SNHLY, CDR2 FYNNEI. The CDR3 consists of 15 residues. The V and J ends lost 4 bases and 0 bases respectively, with 10 bases between them. Here the CDR3 reads CASSAGPSSYNEQFF. CDR3 sequence (DNA): TGTGCCAGCAGTGCAGGGCCTAGCTCCTACAATGAGCAGTTCTTC. Variable domain in full (rest from reference TRBV2 and TRBJ2-1): EPEVTQTPSHQVTQMGQEVILRCVPISNHLYFYWYRQILGQKVEFLVSFYNNEISEKSEIFDDQFSVERPDGSNFTLKIRSTKLEDSAMYFCASSAGPSSYNEQFFGPGTRLTVL.

The V call is TRBV29-1, the J call TRBJ2-7; D might be TRBD1 (6 bases). With 3 bases removed from V and 5 bases from J, the gap between germline ends came to 8 bases. This CDR3 is 11 amino acids long. In germline, CDR1 is SQVTM, CDR2 ANQGSEA. In DNA form, the CDR3 reads TGCAGCGTTGACAGGGGCGACGAGCAGTACTTC. It translates to CSVDRGDEQYF.

V usage is TRBV6-5 and J usage is TRBJ1-1, with 8 bases identical to TRBD1. The V and J ends lost 8 bases and 11 bases, in that order; junction bases with no gene match: 13. CDR3 size: 13 residues. CDR1 is MNHEY and CDR2 is SVGAGI in the germline V gene. The CDR3: CASRQGAWGRAFF. CDR3 coding DNA: TGTGCCAGCCGGCAGGGGGCTTGGGGAAGGGCTTTCTTT.

CDR3 nucleotide sequence: TGCGCCAGCAGCCCCCTGCGGGGGTTATCCTACAATGAGCAGTTCTTC. It encodes CASSPLRGLSYNEQFF. The genes are TRBV5-1 and TRBJ2-1, with TRBD2 matching over 7 bases. Unmatched junction bases numbered 8, after V lost 4 bases and J lost 1 base. Germline lookup yields CDR1 SGHRS and CDR2 YFSETQ. The CDR3 spans 16 residues.

This rearrangement joins TRBV5-1 to TRBJ1-1; TRBD1 matches 8 bases. CDR1 is SGHRS and CDR2 is YFSETQ in the germline V gene. Trimming took 2 bases from V and 3 from J; bases not matched to a gene: 6. There are 15 residues in the CDR3. The CDR3 loop reads CASSLSTGVDTEAFF. The CDR3 DNA sequence: TGCGCCAGCAGCTTATCGACAGGGGTAGACACTGAAGCTTTCTTT.

V and J are TRBV6-5 and TRBJ2-7; D uncertain. The CDR3 totals 15 residues. In germline, CDR1 is MNHEY, CDR2 SVGAGI. The germline V and J ends were trimmed by 0 bases and 3 bases, with 12 bases remaining between them. CDR3: CASSYSEPPGYEQYF. In DNA, the CDR3 is TGTGCCAGCAGTTACTCCGAGCCTCCAGGCTACGAGCAGTACTTC.

The genes are TRBV5-1 and TRBJ1-1; a possible D gene is TRBD1 (6 bases). The CDR3 runs 15 residues. Germline V gives CDR1 SGHRS, CDR2 YFSETQ. CDR3 coding DNA: TGCCAAAGCGGGGAAACCGGGACAACTAACACTGAAGCTTTCTTT. It yields the protein CQSGETGTTNTEAFF.

The chain joins TRBV5-5 to TRBJ1-5; 8 nucleotides agree with TRBD1. The CDR3 runs to 15 residues. The V and J ends lost 0 bases and 6 bases, in that order; junction bases with no gene match: 5. In germline, CDR1 is SGHKS, CDR2 YYEKEE (reference sequence). The CDR3 reads CASSLETGDGQPQHF. CDR3 coding DNA: TGTGCCAGCAGCTTGGAGACAGGGGATGGTCAGCCCCAGCATTTT.

V and J are TRBV9 and TRBJ2-7, with D possibly TRBD1 on 7 matching bases. The CDR3 is made up of 14 amino acids. The V end was cut by 1 base, the J end by 6 bases, with 14 bases between. Germline CDR1 and CDR2: SGDLS and YYNGEE. CDR3 amino acids: CASSVWGDSSEQYF. The CDR3 DNA reads TGTGCCAGCAGCGTATGGGGGGACAGCAGCGAGCAGTACTTC.

This clone was picked up a small number of times. The rearrangement links TRBV10-2 to TRBJ2-7; D is perhaps TRBD2 (5 bases). There are 15 residues in the CDR3. Trimming stripped 6 bases from V and 3 bases from J, with 18 bases between. CDR1 is WSHSY, CDR2 SAAADI, per germline. The CDR3 sequence: CASRSPRGTVYEQYF. For the CDR3, the DNA is TGCGCCAGCAGGTCCCCTCGGGGAACAGTCTACGAGCAGTACTTC.

This chain links TRBV3-1 (or the pseudogene TRBV3-2) with TRBJ2-1; D perhaps matches TRBD1 (6 bases). This CDR3 is 15 amino acids long. Trimming stripped 0 bases from V and 4 bases from J, with 10 bases between. Germline V gene lookup returns CDR1 LGHDT and CDR2 YNNKEL (reference sequence). CDR3 amino acids: CASSQDQGSYNEQFF. The DNA for the CDR3 is TGTGCCAGCAGCCAAGATCAGGGGAGTTACAATGAGCAGTTCTTC.

The J gene is TRBJ2-1, the V gene TRBV7-2; D might be TRBD2 (6 bases). Trimming cost V 10 bases and J 15 bases, with 25 bases left between them. CDR1 and CDR2 (germline): SGHTA, FQGNSA. The CDR3 runs 13 residues. The CDR3 protein is CAIAPQRDSRLFF. CDR3 in DNA: TGTGCCATAGCACCTCAACGGGACTCTCGTTTGTTCTTC.

This clone was seen a handful of times. The chain carries TRBV7-3 and TRBJ2-5; no clear D gene. V was cut by 5 bases and J by 9 bases, with 16 bases left in between. Germline loops: CDR1 SGHTA, CDR2 FQGTGA. This CDR3 contains 13 residues. The CDR3 reads CASSQAPREAQYF. The CDR3 bases are TGTGCCAGCAGCCAGGCCCCCCGAGAAGCCCAGTACTTC.

The genes are TRBV5-1 and TRBJ2-7; D gene ambiguous. Trimming removed 0 bases at V and 4 bases at J, with 11 bases between. The CDR3 extends over 14 amino acids. In germline, CDR1 is SGHRS, CDR2 YFSETQ. The CDR3 nucleotides read TGCGCCAGCAGCTTGGTAGAGAGAATTTACGAGCAGTACTTC. Its protein is CASSLVERIYEQYF.

This clone occurred once. The CDR3 sequence: CASSLGGTGAEAFF. The CDR3 DNA follows: TGTGCCAGCAGCTTAGGTGGGACAGGGGCTGAAGCTTTCTTT. The chain combines TRBV7-2 with TRBJ1-1; 10 positions agree with TRBD1. Germline V lookup: CDR1 SGHTA, CDR2 FQGNSA. The CDR3 totals 14 residues. The ends lost 1 base at V and 6 bases at J; junction bases unmatched: 2.